This TCR beta chain was profiled in a study of cytomegalovirus exposure and HLA in healthy donors. Study-wide results and limits: The authors later found TCR association rates varying by HLA locus, with DRB1 most and HLA-C fewest. In an earlier analysis, most TCR beta V segments were productive about 87% or about 30% of the time.

PCR amplification relied on 60 Vbeta primers (plus 13 Jbeta primers). Produced via immunoSEQ multiplex PCR; TCRdb's table is partial and in-frame only. The sample consists of approximately 240,000 clones, around four fifths of them appearing once. Details on this clone: Its antigen is not identified.

Likely unrecorded immune exposures existed in these nominally healthy donors. The V gene end was trimmed by 1 base and the J gene end by 1 base; junction bases not matched to a gene: 7. In germline, CDR1 is LNHNV, CDR2 YYDKDF (reference sequence). The CDR3 runs 17 residues. Input material: PBMCs. The chain employs TRBV15 and TRBJ1-1, with 9 bases fitting TRBD1. This clonotype originated in a woman aged 35 to 49 in good health and CMV-seronegative. CDR3: CATSRVPGQGTNTEAFF. CDR3 bases: TGTGCCACCAGCAGAGTTCCGGGACAGGGCACGAACACTGAAGCTTTCTTT.